This T cell receptor beta chain derives from a study of radiation and T cells in renal cell carcinoma. Findings and caveats of the study: Baseline intratumoral clonotype presence is unknown without pretreatment biopsies. In blood, top tumor clones expanded by 2 weeks, shrinking by 4.

Sequencing was performed with immunoSEQ multiplex PCR; in TCRdb, only in-frame clones are kept and a portion is missing. The sample shows 60,000 to 80,000 clones, more than 75% of them seen only once. Germline assignment: CDR1 MNHEY and CDR2 SMNVEV (reference sequence). The V segment lost 6 bases and the J segment 6 bases; nucleotides outside the gene matches: 8. This CDR3 is built from 14 residues. Regarding this clone: What it recognizes is unknown.

The time point is: blood 2 weeks post-SBRT. Regarding treatment: 15 Gy SBRT to primary tumor, nephrectomy 4 weeks later. Radiation-treated patients gave blood at baseline, week 2 and week 4. Clear cell pathology was present in this patient's renal cell carcinoma. V usage is TRBV27 and J usage is TRBJ2-7, with 10 bases lining up with TRBD2. The receptor's source is a man between 60 and 75 years old with renal cell carcinoma. Sequenced material: blood, taken from a patient whose treatment included radiotherapy and nephrectomy. The CDR3 nucleotides read TGTGCCAGCAGAATCTTAGCGGGAGGAGCCGAGCAGTACTTC. Its protein product is CASRILAGGAEQYF.